This passage covers 30 T cell receptor beta chains from one sample sequenced in a study of cytomegalovirus exposure and HLA in healthy donors. Researchers ran the PCR with 60 Vbeta and 13 Jbeta primers. Profiled with immunoSEQ multiplex PCR; TCRdb holds only in-frame clones, not every one. The sample has around 49,000 clones, around three quarters seen once. Sequences were obtained from PBMCs. The receptors shown here come from a man younger than 45 in good health and CMV-seropositive.

This clone was observed once. The gene calls are TRBV4-2 and TRBJ1-2, with 9 positions matching TRBD1. CDR1 is LGHNA and CDR2 is YNFKEQ in the germline V gene. V lost 3 bases, J lost 8 bases, and 10 bases stayed unmatched. The CDR3 consists of 15 residues. The CDR3 region is CASSQPGQGANGYTF. DNA of the CDR3: TGTGCCAGCAGCCAGCCGGGACAGGGCGCTAACGGCTACACCTTC.

The chain recombines TRBV13 with TRBJ2-4, with D hard to call. In germline, CDR1 is PRHDT, CDR2 FYEKMQ (reference sequence). The CDR3 extends over 16 amino acids. Trimming pared 3 bases from V and 0 bases from J, leaving 12 bases between. The CDR3 nucleotides are TGTGCCAGCAGCTTTGGAGCCTTTTTAGCCAAAAACATTCAGTACTTC. Its protein is CASSFGAFLAKNIQYF. The whole variable domain, filled in from reference TRBV13 and TRBJ2-4, reads AAGVIQSPRHLIKEKRETATLKCYPIPRHDTVYWYQQGPGQDPQFLISFYEKMQSDKGSIPDRFSAQQFSDYHSELNMSSLELGDSALYFCASSFGAFLAKNIQYFGAGTRLSVL.

CDR3 sequence reads: CASSDPPGRQPQHF. Written as DNA, the CDR3 is TGTGCCAGCAGTGATCCCCCAGGGCGTCAGCCCCAGCATTTT. This chain uses TRBV2 with TRBJ1-5, with TRBD1 as a possible D gene (5 bases). The CDR3 consists of 14 residues. The V and J ends lost 3 bases and 6 bases respectively, with 12 bases between them. Germline loops: CDR1 SNHLY, CDR2 FYNNEI.

A few counts support this clone. This chain uses TRBV6-1 with TRBJ1-5, with D unclear. Germline V lookup: CDR1 MNHNS, CDR2 SASEGT. The CDR3 spans 13 residues. V shed 0 bases and J shed 7 bases, with 7 bases lying between them. The CDR3 spells CASSEAYIQPQHF. The CDR3 coding sequence is TGTGCCAGCAGTGAAGCATACATACAGCCCCAGCATTTT.

The chain uses TRBV20-1 and TRBJ1-4, with a possible D match to TRBD1 (5 bases). The CDR3 is made up of 11 amino acids. Between the trimmed V and J ends, which lost 2 bases and 7 bases, there was a span of 5 bases. Germline CDR1 reads DFQATT; CDR2 reads SNEGSKA (reference sequence). The CDR3 region has the DNA TGCAGTGCTAGAAGGGGTGAAAAACTGTTTTTT. Its protein is CSARRGEKLFF.

This clone was detected a few times. This same CDR3 is encoded by further DNA sequences in the sample. J is TRBJ1-1 and V is TRBV2; D is uncertain. CDR1 is SNHLY and CDR2 is FYNNEI in the germline V gene. V was trimmed by 7 bases and J by 0 bases, leaving 3 bases between them. The length of the CDR3 is 11 residues. The CDR3 spells CASTVNTEAFF. The DNA of the CDR3 is TGTGCCAGCACCGTGAACACTGAAGCTTTCTTT.

The J gene is TRBJ1-2, the V gene TRBV4-1; no definite D call. Germline CDR1 and CDR2: MGHRA and YSYEKL. Trimming removed 2 bases at V and 5 bases at J, with 12 bases between. The CDR3 sequence is 14 residues long. CDR3 coding DNA: TGCGCCAGCAGCCAAACCTCGGGAACGTATGGCTACACCTTC. As protein: CASSQTSGTYGYTF.

The genes are TRBV29-1 and TRBJ2-3; 7 bases map to TRBD2. Germline V lookup: CDR1 SQVTM, CDR2 ANQGSEA. The CDR3 has 13 amino acids. The V segment lost 7 bases and the J segment 0 bases; nucleotides outside the gene matches: 4. Here the CDR3 reads CSAVAGSTDTQYF. The CDR3 region has the DNA TGCAGCGCCGTAGCGGGCAGCACAGATACGCAGTATTTT.

The chain carries TRBV5-6 and TRBJ2-3, with D possibly TRBD1 on 5 matching bases. Germline values: CDR1 SGHDT, CDR2 YYEEEE. V lost 3 bases and J 1 base, leaving 9 bases between the germline ends. This CDR3 comprises 14 residues. CDR3 nucleotides: TGTGCCAGCAGCTCTGGGGCCCGCACAGATACGCAGTATTTT. This gives the protein CASSSGARTDTQYF.

This clone has only a few counts. This sequence joins TRBV6-5 and TRBJ1-3; 9 nucleotides align to TRBD1. Unmatched junction bases numbered 5, after V lost 4 bases and J lost 4 bases. The germline V gene encodes CDR1 MNHEY and CDR2 SVGAGI. This CDR3 spans 15 amino acids. CDR3 region: CASSFGQGSGNTIYF. The CDR3 region has the DNA TGTGCCAGCAGTTTCGGACAGGGGTCCGGAAACACCATATATTTT.

The V gene is TRBV6-5, the J gene TRBJ2-7, with 7 bases lining up with TRBD1. Germline CDR1 and CDR2: MNHEY and SVGAGI. J was trimmed by 4 bases and V by 4 bases; bases with no gene match: 13. The CDR3 runs 16 residues. The CDR3 nucleotides read TGTGCCAGCAGTTCGGGTGGTAGGGACAGAGGGTACGAGCAGTACTTC. Protein sequence: CASSSGGRDRGYEQYF.

The sample holds a few counts of this clone. The chain recombines TRBV6-1 with TRBJ1-5; 7 nucleotides line up with TRBD1. J lost 4 bases, V lost 10 bases, and 7 bases had no gene match. The V gene's germline CDR1 is MNHNS and CDR2 SASEGT. The CDR3 is 13 residues long. Here the CDR3 reads CAIQQGNNQPQHF. CDR3 DNA sequence: TGTGCCATCCAACAGGGGAATAATCAGCCCCAGCATTTT.

With respect to this clone: Other nucleotide sequences from this sample produce the same CDR3. This chain's CDR3 is CASSPTGARRMNTEAFF. The CDR3 nucleotides are TGTGCTAGCAGCCCAACAGGGGCGCGTAGGATGAACACTGAAGCTTTCTTT. This sequence joins TRBV21-1 and TRBJ1-1; the D segment call TRBD1 is taken from the table without a DNA check. TRBV21-1 is termed a pseudogene. The CDR3 has 17 residues.

This clone has only a few counts. This sequence joins TRBV29-1 and TRBJ1-2; the D is unclear. Trimming left V 4 bases short and J 4 bases short, with 13 bases between. This CDR3 is 13 amino acids long. Looked up from germline, CDR1 is SQVTM and CDR2 is ANQGSEA. The CDR3 bases are TGCAGCGTTGTACGTCCCGGAGGCTATGGCTACACCTTC. Its translation: CSVVRPGGYGYTF.

In its sample, this clone was seen a few times. This sequence joins TRBV2 and TRBJ2-2; 8 bases fit TRBD1. This CDR3 contains 15 residues. With V trimmed by 6 bases and J by 4 bases, 7 bases remained unmatched. CDR1 and CDR2 (germline): SNHLY, FYNNEI. The CDR3 coding sequence is TGTGCCAGCAGGAGGACAGGGAGTATCACCGGGGAGCTGTTTTTT. Translating gives CASRRTGSITGELFF.

With regard to this clone: A read error may account for a junction end that differs from germline. Other DNA sequences in this sample translate to the same CDR3. The chain recombines TRBV6-1 with TRBJ1-2; D perhaps matches TRBD1 (5 bases). The CDR3 totals 12 residues. Per the germline V gene, CDR1 is MNHNS and CDR2 is SASEGT. The CDR3 here is CASSPGLYGYTF. In nucleotides, the CDR3 is TGCGCCAGCAGTCCAGGGCTCTATGGCTACACCTTC.

In this sample, this clone turned up once. The chain is built from TRBV5-6 and TRBJ2-3; D not resolved. Trimming removed 4 bases at V and 0 bases at J, with 12 bases between. The CDR3 contains 15 residues. The germline V gene encodes CDR1 SGHDT and CDR2 YYEEEE. The CDR3 nucleotides are TGTGCCAGCAGCGTAGTCCAGGTTAGCACAGATACGCAGTATTTT. The encoded protein is CASSVVQVSTDTQYF.

The chain employs TRBV6-1 and TRBJ2-2; unclear D gene. The V gene's germline CDR1 is MNHNS and CDR2 SASEGT. Trimming shortened V by 3 bases and J by 4 bases, and 9 bases separated the two germline ends. The CDR3 sequence is 14 residues long. Here the CDR3 reads CASSDRRPTGELFF. CDR3 DNA sequence: TGTGCCAGCAGTGACAGGCGTCCCACCGGGGAGCTGTTTTTT.

This clone was seen more than once but under ten times. V gene TRBV11-2 combines with J gene TRBJ2-7, with 8 bases matching TRBD1. The germline V gene has CDR1 SGHAT and CDR2 FQNNGV. V lost 3 bases, J lost 3 bases, and 1 base stayed unmatched. The CDR3 length is 13 residues. CDR3: CASSLDRDYEQYF. For the CDR3, the DNA is TGTGCCAGCAGCTTGGACAGGGACTACGAGCAGTACTTC.

V is TRBV27 and J is TRBJ2-4; D perhaps matches TRBD2 (7 bases). The CDR3 runs to 17 residues. Germline V gene lookup returns CDR1 MNHEY and CDR2 SMNVEV (reference sequence). V lost 5 bases and J lost 3, with 20 bases in between. CDR3 in amino acids: CASSPPPGGLGKNIQYF. As DNA, the CDR3 is TGTGCCAGCAGTCCCCCCCCCGGGGGGCTGGGCAAAAACATTCAGTACTTC.

This clone showed up just once. V usage is TRBV15 and J usage is TRBJ2-1, with TRBD2 matching over 11 bases. This CDR3 comprises 15 residues. Germline lookup yields CDR1 LNHNV and CDR2 YYDKDF (reference sequence). The trim removed 5 bases at V and 4 bases at J, leaving 4 bases unmatched. The CDR3 DNA sequence: TGTGCCACCAGCGGCGGGACTAGCGGATACAATGAGCAGTTCTTC. It yields the protein CATSGGTSGYNEQFF.

This chain links TRBV27 with TRBJ2-5, with 7 positions matching TRBD1. The CDR3 runs to 14 residues. Germline V CDR1 and CDR2: MNHEY, SMNVEV (reference sequence). Trimming cost V 11 bases and J 0 bases; bases outside gene matches: 9. CDR3 nucleotides: TGTGCCTCCTCGGCGACAGGGTACCAAGAGACCCAGTACTTC. It codes for CASSATGYQETQYF.

In its sample, this clone was seen once. CDR3 sequence reads: CASRSTGGTEAFF. The CDR3 DNA sequence: TGCGCCAGCCGATCTACAGGGGGCACTGAAGCTTTCTTT. The V and J genes are TRBV10-1 and TRBJ1-1; TRBD1 matches 8 bases. This CDR3 region has 13 residues. The V and J ends lost 8 bases and 4 bases, in that order; junction bases with no gene match: 6. In germline, CDR1 is WNHNN, CDR2 SYGVQD (reference sequence).

The CDR3 bases are TGTGCCAGCCGGGGAGAAGTAGCCAAAAACATTCAGTACTTC. As protein: CASRGEVAKNIQYF. V and J are TRBV5-5 and TRBJ2-4; perhaps TRBD2 as D (5 bases). V was clipped by 7 bases and J by 0 bases, with 11 bases between them. Germline V gene lookup returns CDR1 SGHKS and CDR2 YYEKEE (reference sequence). The CDR3 is 14 residues long.

This clone was counted once. The genes are TRBV19 and TRBJ2-7; TRBD1 matches 9 bases. J lost 2 bases, V lost 5 bases, and 16 bases had no gene match. The CDR3 contains 18 residues. Germline CDR1 and CDR2: LNHDA and SQIVND (reference sequence). CDR3 sequence (DNA): TGTGCCAGTAGTGGAAAGCGGATTAAGGACAGGGGAGCCTACGAGCAGTACTTC. Translation: CASSGKRIKDRGAYEQYF.

The rearrangement uses TRBV14 and TRBJ1-2; 11 nucleotides line up with TRBD1. Germline CDR1 is SGHDN and CDR2 is FVKESK. The CDR3 loop spans 16 amino acids. Trimming cost V 4 bases and J 5 bases; bases outside gene matches: 9. The chain's CDR3 is CASSLGQGARRYGYTF. In nucleotides, the CDR3 is TGTGCCAGCAGCCTAGGACAGGGGGCGCGTCGGTATGGCTACACCTTC. Based on the CDR3 plus reference TRBV14 and TRBJ1-2, the full variable domain is EAGVTQFPSHSVIEKGQTVTLRCDPISGHDNLYWYRRVMGKEIKFLLHFVKESKQDESGMPNNRFLAERTGGTYSTLKVQPAELEDSGVYFCASSLGQGARRYGYTFGSGTRLTVV.

The genes are TRBV6-6 and TRBJ2-3; 8 positions match TRBD1. V shed 7 bases, J shed 2 bases, and the junction held 5 bases outside the gene matches. Germline V gene lookup returns CDR1 MNHNY and CDR2 SVGAGI (reference sequence). This CDR3 is built from 14 residues. CDR3: CASIGQGITDTQYF. CDR3 DNA sequence: TGTGCCAGCATCGGACAGGGCATCACAGATACGCAGTATTTT.

V is TRBV5-1 and J is TRBJ2-2, with TRBD2 matching over 7 bases. The CDR3 sequence is 15 residues long. Germline trimming cut 4 bases from V and 5 bases from J; bases unmatched to any gene: 8. Per the germline V gene, CDR1 is SGHRS and CDR2 is YFSETQ. The DNA of the CDR3 is TGCGCCAGCAGCCAAATAGCGGGCGGGACCGGGGAGCTGTTTTTT. Translating it yields CASSQIAGGTGELFF.

In the case of this clone: A read error may account for a junction end that differs from germline. This chain connects TRBV13 to TRBJ2-2; TRBD1 matches at 7 bases. CDR1 is PRHDT and CDR2 is FYEKMQ in the germline V gene (reference sequence). The CDR3 covers 17 residues. The CDR3 here is CASGLRGAGGNTGELFF. The CDR3 nucleotides read TGTGCCAGCGGCTTAAGAGGGGCAGGGGGGAACACCGGGGAGCTGTTTTTT.

This clone came up once. V gene TRBV19 combines with J gene TRBJ1-4; TRBD1 matches at 8 bases. Germline V gene sequence: CDR1 LNHDA, CDR2 SQIVND (reference sequence). The CDR3 contains 16 residues. V shed 4 bases and J 5 bases; nucleotides not matched to a gene: 9. For the CDR3, the DNA is TGTGCCAGTAGTACTTCTGGACAGGGTAGGAATGAAAAACTGTTTTTT. Translating gives CASSTSGQGRNEKLFF.